This entry lists 12 T cell receptor beta chains sequenced from one sample in a study of cytomegalovirus exposure and HLA in healthy donors. The PCR ran on 60 Vbeta and 13 Jbeta primers. TCRdb keeps only in-frame clones here, not all; method: immunoSEQ multiplex PCR. The table lists 150,000 to 200,000 clones. Sequenced: PBMCs. Source of these receptors: a woman younger than 35 in good health and CMV-seropositive.

V is TRBV5-1 and J is TRBJ2-5; possibly TRBD1 for D (6 bases). This CDR3 is built from 14 residues. Germline V gene data show CDR1 as SGHRS and CDR2 as YFSETQ. V was pared by 4 bases and J by 4 bases, with 14 bases between. The CDR3 DNA follows: TGCGCCAGCAGCACCTATCCAGGGGTAGAGACCCAGTACTTC. Amino acids: CASSTYPGVETQYF.

J is TRBJ2-1 and V is TRBV7-8, with 8 bases aligning to TRBD2. Trimming took 2 bases from V and 5 from J; bases not matched to a gene: 20. Germline CDR1 reads SGHVS; CDR2 reads FQNEAQ. The CDR3 length is 20 residues. The CDR3 spells CASSLFSRAGGHRVDNEQFF. In nucleotides, the CDR3 is TGTGCCAGCAGCTTATTTTCACGGGCGGGGGGACACAGGGTAGACAATGAGCAGTTCTTC.

The CDR3 bases are TGCAGCGTGAGGCTCCCCGGACAGGGGATCAACAATGAGCAGTTCTTC. Translating it yields CSVRLPGQGINNEQFF. V gene TRBV29-1 combines with J gene TRBJ2-1; 9 nucleotides line up with TRBD1. Germline values: CDR1 SQVTM, CDR2 ANQGSEA. This CDR3 is built from 16 residues. V lost 6 bases and J lost 5; bases outside the gene matches: 14.

The V and J genes are TRBV5-4 and TRBJ2-1; 10 bases align to TRBD1. Germline V gene sequence: CDR1 SGHNT, CDR2 YYREEE (reference sequence). V shed 4 bases and J 7 bases; nucleotides not matched to a gene: 8. The CDR3 is 15 amino acids. The CDR3 DNA reads as TGTGCCAGCAGCGAGGACAGGGGGATTACGAATGAGCAGTTCTTC. It translates to CASSEDRGITNEQFF.

The CDR3 nucleotides are TGTGCCAGTAAGGGGACAGAGATGATTTCGGAGCCCCAGCATTTT. As protein: CASKGTEMISEPQHF. The V and J genes are TRBV19 and TRBJ1-5, with 7 bases aligning to TRBD1. Germline values: CDR1 LNHDA, CDR2 SQIVND (reference sequence). This CDR3 spans 15 amino acids. J lost 8 bases, V lost 7 bases, and 14 bases had no gene match.

DNA for the CDR3: TGCGCCAGCAGCTTGAACAGGCTCGACGAGCAGTACTTC. Translating it yields CASSLNRLDEQYF. This chain connects TRBV5-1 to TRBJ2-7; D is possibly TRBD1 (5 bases). The length of the CDR3 is 13 residues. The germline V gene encodes CDR1 SGHRS and CDR2 YFSETQ. Trimming removed 1 base at V and 5 bases at J, with 10 bases between. Filled out from reference TRBV5-1 and TRBJ2-7, the complete variable domain reads KAGVTQTPRYLIKTRGQQVTLSCSPISGHRSVSWYQQTPGQGLQFLFEYFSETQRNKGNFPGRFSGRQFSNSRSEMNVSTLELGDSALYLCASSLNRLDEQYFGPGTRLTVT.

The chain joins TRBV10-2 to TRBJ2-3, with 7 bases that match TRBD2. CDR1 is WSHSY, CDR2 SAAADI, per germline. The CDR3 has 15 amino acids. After removal of 6 bases from V and 7 bases from J, the junction contained 13 bases not matched to a gene. CDR3 DNA sequence: TGCGCCAGCAGGAATGCGGGAGTGAGCGGAAATACGCAGTATTTT. Encoded protein: CASRNAGVSGNTQYF.

The chain combines TRBV5-3 with TRBJ2-5; tentative D call: TRBD1 (6 bases). TRBV5-3 is marked as an open reading frame, function uncertain. The V end lost 4 bases, the J end lost 5 bases, and 21 bases lay between the germline ends. The CDR3 spans 16 residues. CDR3 DNA sequence: TGTGCCAGAAGCACCCGGGACACCATAAACGGGGAGACCCAGTACTTC. Encoded protein: CARSTRDTINGETQYF.

V and J are TRBV4-1 and TRBJ1-5; 8 bases align to TRBD1. Losses at the gene ends were 2 bases for V and 6 bases for J; bases not matched to a gene: 9. This CDR3 is 16 amino acids long. Germline V gives CDR1 MGHRA, CDR2 YSYEKL. The CDR3 spells CASSQRTGTVGQPQHF. CDR3 DNA: TGCGCCAGCAGCCAAAGGACAGGGACAGTAGGTCAGCCCCAGCATTTT.

The chain has TRBV4-2 and TRBJ2-7; 8 positions match TRBD1. CDR3 length equals 13 residues. Germline V CDR1 and CDR2: LGHNA, YNFKEQ. The J segment lost 6 bases and the V segment lost 3 bases, leaving 4 bases of the junction unmatched. The CDR3 here is CASSQGTGVEQYF. For the CDR3, the DNA is TGTGCCAGCAGCCAGGGGACAGGTGTCGAGCAGTACTTC.

In the case of this clone: Within the sample, other DNA sequences also encode this same CDR3. V is TRBV7-9 and J is TRBJ2-7, with 9 bases lining up with TRBD1. V shed 5 bases, J shed 0 bases, and the junction held 5 bases outside the gene matches. Germline-derived CDR1 and CDR2 are SEHNR and FQNEAQ (reference sequence). The CDR3 contains 15 residues. DNA of the CDR3: TGTGCCAGCAGCCCCGGGACAGGGTACTCCTACGAGCAGTACTTC. As protein: CASSPGTGYSYEQYF.

J is TRBJ1-2 and V is TRBV7-8; 7 bases line up with TRBD1. Germline lookup yields CDR1 SGHVS and CDR2 FQNEAQ. The CDR3 totals 15 residues. V shed 3 bases and J 7 bases; nucleotides not matched to a gene: 11. CDR3 nucleotide sequence: TGTGCCAGCAGCTTCGAAGACATCCCAGGGGGTGGCTACACCTTC. This sequence encodes CASSFEDIPGGGYTF.